This T cell receptor (beta chain) was observed in a study of vaccination and CD4 T cells after COVID-19. Study details: The convalescents, six males and four females, included two who were Hispanic.

Researchers used the Oncomine TCR Beta short-read assay to sequence DNA from cultured CD4+ T cells. TCRdb ran MiXCR on the PCR reads and lists one entry per CDR3 protein. The profile covers about 20,000 distinct CDR3 sequences, with about 50% appearing a single time and approximately 8% taken by the ten largest. Treatment here: approximately 10-day PBMC culture with coronavirus spike peptide pools or control peptides (ViraFEST assay). With respect to this clonotype: What it binds is unknown.

Per germline, CDR1 DFQATT and CDR2 SNEGSKA (reference sequence). Trimming at V came to 7 bases and at J to 4 bases, leaving 10 bases not matched to a gene. The CDR3 runs to 15 residues. This sequence originates from a human donor who had recovered from COVID-19. The chain links TRBV20-1 to TRBJ2-1; TRBD2 matches 10 bases. Sequenced sample: CD4+ T cells from blood, cultured in vitro. The CDR3 DNA is TGCAGTGTTCCCCCCGCTAGCGGGGGATACAATGAGCAGTTCTTC. Encoded protein: CSVPPASGGYNEQFF.